The TCR beta chain described here comes from a study of blood T cell repertoires in COVID-19. Study-wide background: Specimens from acute and convalescent COVID-19 originated in the United States, Italy and Spain. Sources were T cells, B-cell-depleted T cells, or PBMCs; the material itself was cDNA or gDNA.

Clones were read by immunoSEQ multiplex PCR, and TCRdb kept only the in-frame ones, dropping some. The data hold about 50,000 clones, with around 82% observed a single time. The receptor comes from a woman of 80 years or more with acute or convalescent COVID-19. Sequencing was carried out using peripheral blood.

The DNA for the CDR3 is TGTGCCATCAGTCCCGAGCGGGGGGCCTACGAGCAGTACTTC. Amino acid sequence: CAISPERGAYEQYF. The V and J genes are TRBV10-3 and TRBJ2-7; 9 nucleotides match TRBD2. After removal of 5 bases from V and 2 bases from J, the junction contained 4 bases not matched to a gene. Germline V gene data show CDR1 as ENHRY and CDR2 as SYGVKD. The CDR3 consists of 14 residues.